A single sample gave rise to the 24 T cell receptor beta chains below, sequenced in a study of CD4 T cells in relation to SARS-CoV-2 and coronaviruses (dated by TCRdb to the early 2020s). CD4+ T cells from unexposed donors were collected before the COVID-19 pandemic (2011-2018). Library generation was performed with the immunoSEQ multiplex PCR assay. TCRdb took over this immuneACCESS table, retaining in-frame rearrangements with V and J assigned. Such tables are incomplete; in checked studies, under half of the missing clones stem from an unresolved V gene, and the remainder is unexplained. Within this sample are some 65,000 clones, with about 87% of them counted one time only. Over 1.5% of the sample lies in the top ten. The sequenced sample consisted of memory CD4+ T cells from PBMCs. The intended sense of this specimen's cell subset or site label: memory (non-naive) CD4+ T cells. All receptors come from a human donor in good health.

J is TRBJ1-6 and V is TRBV27, with TRBD1 matching over 8 bases. Looked up from germline, CDR1 is MNHEY and CDR2 is SMNVEV (reference sequence). This CDR3 spans 16 amino acids. Trimming cost V 1 base and J 9 bases; bases outside gene matches: 8. CDR3 loop: CASSLFFGTGGSPLHF. The CDR3 coding sequence is TGTGCCAGCAGTTTATTTTTCGGGACAGGAGGTTCACCCCTCCACTTT.

With respect to this clone: Germline is not matched at one junction end, which may reflect a read error. The chain employs TRBV2 and TRBJ1-4; D is unresolved. Germline lookup yields CDR1 SNHLY and CDR2 FYNNEI. The CDR3 has 11 residues. The CDR3 reads CASSWEEGADF. CDR3 nucleotide sequence: TGTGCCAGCAGTTGGGAGGAGGGTGCAGATTTT.

The V gene is TRBV5-4, the J gene TRBJ1-1; 7 bases agree with TRBD1. The length of the CDR3 is 14 residues. Germline trimming cut 4 bases from V and 4 bases from J; bases unmatched to any gene: 7. The germline gives CDR1 SGHNT, CDR2 YYREEE (reference sequence). CDR3 residues: CASSAQQGTTEAFF. The CDR3 DNA is TGTGCCAGCAGCGCCCAACAGGGGACCACTGAAGCTTTCTTT. Complete variable domain (other parts from reference TRBV5-4 and TRBJ1-1): ETGVTQSPTHLIKTRGQQVTLRCSSQSGHNTVSWYQQALGQGPQFIFQYYREEENGRGNFPPRFSGLQFPNYSSELNVNALELDDSALYLCASSAQQGTTEAFFGQGTRLTVV.

The V call is TRBV18, the J call TRBJ1-4; no reliable D call. The CDR3 spans 16 residues. The ends were cut back, 4 bases at V and 0 bases at J, with 12 bases in the middle. Germline-derived CDR1 and CDR2 are KGHSH and LQKENI. CDR3 DNA: TGTGCCAGCTCACGACTACCCAGTTCAACTAATGAAAAACTGTTTTTT. Residues: CASSRLPSSTNEKLFF.

The J gene is TRBJ2-7, the V gene TRBV18, with D perhaps matching TRBD1 (5 bases). Trimming removed 3 bases from V and 4 bases from J, with 10 bases in between. Germline V gene sequence: CDR1 KGHSH, CDR2 LQKENI. This CDR3 is built from 13 residues. The CDR3 DNA follows: TGTGCCAGCTCACCTATGACAGTTTACGAGCAGTACTTC. This translates into CASSPMTVYEQYF.

The J gene is TRBJ2-7, the V gene TRBV5-4; D is perhaps TRBD1 (6 bases). Per germline, CDR1 SGHNT and CDR2 YYREEE (reference sequence). CDR3 length: 14 amino acids. V lost 3 bases and J 6 bases, leaving 16 bases between the germline ends. DNA for the CDR3: TGTGCCAGCAGCTCTTCCAAGGGGGTTGGCGAGCAGTACTTC. Protein product: CASSSSKGVGEQYF.

This chain links TRBV6-2 or TRBV6-3 with TRBJ1-2; 10 bases agree with TRBD1. The CDR3 runs to 16 residues. With 4 bases clipped from V and 4 bases from J, the junction kept 9 bases outside the gene matches. Per the germline V gene, CDR1 is MNHEY and CDR2 is SVGEGT. As DNA, the CDR3 is TGTGCCAGCAGTTCGCGGGGACAGGGGACTATCTATGGCTACACCTTC. Its translation is CASSSRGQGTIYGYTF.

The chain carries TRBV18 and TRBJ2-1; D is undetermined. Germline V gene lookup returns CDR1 KGHSH and CDR2 LQKENI. The V end lost 3 bases, the J end lost 5 bases, and 11 bases lay between the germline ends. This CDR3 is 14 amino acids long. The CDR3 coding sequence is TGTGCCAGCTCACCCCCCATCCGGAACAATGAGCAGTTCTTC. Protein product: CASSPPIRNNEQFF.

The V and J genes are TRBV11-2 and TRBJ2-2; TRBD1 aligns across 10 bases. V lost 1 base and J lost 7; bases outside the gene matches: 6. Looked up from germline, CDR1 is SGHAT and CDR2 is FQNNGV. The CDR3 spans 16 residues. For the CDR3, the DNA is TGTGCCAGCAGCTTAGGGGACAGGGGTTACGGCGGGGAGCTGTTTTTT. As protein: CASSLGDRGYGGELFF. Complete variable domain (other parts from reference TRBV11-2 and TRBJ2-2): EAGVAQSPRYKIIEKRQSVAFWCNPISGHATLYWYQQILGQGPKLLIQFQNNGVVDDSQLPKDRFSAERLKGVDSTLKIQPAKLEDSAVYLCASSLGDRGYGGELFFGEGSRLTVL.

This clone was seen a handful of times. The chain combines TRBV4-1 with TRBJ1-6, with 8 positions matching TRBD1. The germline V gene encodes CDR1 MGHRA and CDR2 YSYEKL. This CDR3 contains 16 residues. The junction had 9 bases not matched to a gene; V was cut back by 4 bases and J by 7 bases. CDR3 amino acids: CASSRLQGARNSPLHF. Here the CDR3 DNA reads TGCGCCAGCAGCCGGCTGCAGGGGGCTCGGAATTCACCCCTCCACTTT.

The chain has TRBV5-4 and TRBJ1-3; D call uncertain. CDR3 length: 15 residues. Germline values: CDR1 SGHNT, CDR2 YYREEE (reference sequence). V lost 4 bases, J lost 0 bases, and 11 bases lay in between. The CDR3, as DNA: TGTGCCAGCAGCAACGACAACTACTCTGGAAACACCATATATTTT. It specifies CASSNDNYSGNTIYF.

A single count supports this clone. The rearrangement links TRBV14 to TRBJ2-2, with TRBD1 matching over 12 bases. The length of the CDR3 is 17 residues. V was clipped by 4 bases and J by 6 bases; unmatched bases: 9. The germline gives CDR1 SGHDN, CDR2 FVKESK. The CDR3 nucleotides are TGTGCCAGCAGCCGGGACAGGGGGCGAGAATTGGCCGGGGAGCTGTTTTTT. This sequence encodes CASSRDRGRELAGELFF.

V and J are TRBV5-1 and TRBJ2-5; 8 bases fit TRBD2. Looked up from germline, CDR1 is SGHRS and CDR2 is YFSETQ. After removal of 2 bases from V and 5 bases from J, the junction contained 11 bases not matched to a gene. The CDR3 is 16 amino acids. DNA for the CDR3: TGCGCCAGCAGCTTTGGGCCGGGACTAGGTGGGGAGACCCAGTACTTC. Encoded protein: CASSFGPGLGGETQYF.

The chain combines TRBV6-5 with TRBJ2-1; 11 bases map to TRBD2. Germline V gene lookup returns CDR1 MNHEY and CDR2 SVGAGI. The CDR3 spans 15 residues. J gave up 5 bases and V 7 bases, and 7 bases lay outside the gene matches. The CDR3, as DNA: TGTGCCAGCAATATAGCGGGAGGGCCAGACAATGAGCAGTTCTTC. It codes for CASNIAGGPDNEQFF.

The J gene is TRBJ1-2, the V gene TRBV7-3, with TRBD1 identical over 7 bases. The germline CDR1 and CDR2 sequences are SGHTA and FQGTGA. The V segment lost 1 base and the J segment 7 bases; nucleotides outside the gene matches: 3. This CDR3 is built from 13 residues. DNA of the CDR3: TGTGCCAGCAGCTTAATAGGGACAGCTGGCTACACCTTC. It yields the protein CASSLIGTAGYTF.

This clone was recorded once. The V gene is TRBV5-1, the J gene TRBJ2-7; TRBD2 aligns across 7 bases. The junction had 11 bases not matched to a gene; V was cut back by 3 bases and J by 2 bases. In germline, CDR1 is SGHRS, CDR2 YFSETQ. The CDR3 loop spans 16 amino acids. For the CDR3, the DNA is TGCGCCAGCAGCTACGGGGGTTTGCGGGGGACCTACGAGCAGTACTTC. Translation gives CASSYGGLRGTYEQYF.

This chain uses TRBV5-8 with TRBJ2-7; D is tentatively TRBD1 or TRBD2 (5 bases each). This CDR3 comprises 15 residues. Between the trimmed V and J ends, which lost 3 bases and 1 base, there was a span of 14 bases. Germline CDR1 reads SGHTS; CDR2 reads YDEGEE. This CDR3 reads CASSSTGTTSYEQYF. CDR3 bases: TGTGCCAGCAGCTCCACCGGGACCACGTCCTACGAGCAGTACTTC. Looking up the rest from reference TRBV5-8 and TRBJ2-7 gives the full variable domain: EAGVTQSPTHLIKTRGQQATLRCSPISGHTSVYWYQQALGLGLQFLLWYDEGEERNRGNFPPRFSGRQFPNYSSELNVNALELEDSALYLCASSSTGTTSYEQYFGPGTRLTVT.

V usage is TRBV5-6 and J usage is TRBJ1-5; TRBD1 aligns across 9 bases. The CDR3 is made up of 16 amino acids. Trimming removed 4 bases from V and 7 bases from J; junction bases left unmatched: 12. Germline CDR1 is SGHDT and CDR2 is YYEEEE. The CDR3 nucleotides read TGTGCCAGCAGCGTGGGGGGACAGGGTGGGCGGCAGCCCCAGCATTTT. It codes for CASSVGGQGGRQPQHF.

This chain's CDR3 is CASTGEMNTEAFF. The CDR3 DNA follows: TGCGCCAGCACTGGGGAGATGAACACTGAAGCTTTCTTT. The chain recombines TRBV4-1 with TRBJ1-1; no clear D. Trimming shortened V by 7 bases and J by 0 bases, and 9 bases separated the two germline ends. Germline CDR1 reads MGHRA; CDR2 reads YSYEKL. This CDR3 region has 13 residues.

This clone appeared once. V usage is TRBV7-9 and J usage is TRBJ1-2; D gene uncertain. The CDR3 spans 15 residues. Germline lookup yields CDR1 SEHNR and CDR2 FQNEAQ (reference sequence). V gave up 0 bases and J gave up 4 bases, with 12 bases separating them. DNA for the CDR3: TGTGCCAGCAGCTTAGCAGATCGGGGAAGCTATGGCTACACCTTC. Translated, it gives CASSLADRGSYGYTF.

CDR3 sequence: CASSLVAGNRNEQFF. In DNA, the CDR3 is TGCGCCAGCAGCTTGGTTGCGGGAAACCGTAATGAGCAGTTCTTC. The chain recombines TRBV5-1 with TRBJ2-1, with a tentative D call TRBD2 (6 bases). The CDR3 is 15 residues long. From germline, CDR1 is SGHRS and CDR2 YFSETQ. Trimming removed 0 bases from V and 7 bases from J, with 14 bases in between.

The chain links TRBV4-1 to TRBJ2-5; TRBD2 agrees at 12 bases. The ends lost 4 bases at V and 4 bases at J; junction bases unmatched: 7. The CDR3 consists of 16 residues. CDR1 and CDR2 from the germline V gene are MGHRA and YSYEKL. The CDR3 DNA follows: TGCGCCAGCAGCCCGGGTCTAGCGGGAGGGGTAGAGACCCAGTACTTC. As protein: CASSPGLAGGVETQYF.

The rearrangement joins TRBV27 to TRBJ2-6; no clear D gene. Between the trimmed V and J ends, which lost 5 bases and 0 bases, there was a span of 17 bases. CDR1 MNHEY and CDR2 SMNVEV come from the germline V gene (reference sequence). This CDR3 has 18 residues. As DNA, the CDR3 is TGTGCCAGCAGTCAAACCGCCTACTTTAGCTCTGGGGCCAACGTCCTGACTTTC. It encodes CASSQTAYFSSGANVLTF. Filled out from reference TRBV27 and TRBJ2-6, the complete variable domain reads EAQVTQNPRYLITVTGKKLTVTCSQNMNHEYMSWYRQDPGLGLRQIYYSMNVEVTDKGDVPEGYKVSRKEKRNFPLILESPSPNQTSLYFCASSQTAYFSSGANVLTFGAGSRLTVL.

The rearrangement joins TRBV18 to TRBJ2-6; 7 bases align to TRBD1. Trimming removed 3 bases from V and 0 bases from J; junction bases left unmatched: 8. CDR1 is KGHSH, CDR2 LQKENI, per germline. This CDR3 is 18 amino acids long. The CDR3 sequence: CASSPPGQLSSGANVLTF. The CDR3 DNA follows: TGTGCCAGCTCACCCCCGGGACAGTTAAGCTCTGGGGCCAACGTCCTGACTTTC.